One and the same sample provided the 16 T cell receptor beta chains below, sequenced in a study of shared clonotypes between healthy human individuals. The data were produced by immunoSEQ multiplex PCR, yet TCRdb's version contains in-frame clones alone and is incomplete. Of about 2.2 million clones in the sample, 93% were seen once. Naive CD8 cells were CD45RO-negative, positively selected for CCR7, excluding terminally differentiated effector memory CD45RA+ cells. Sequencing was performed on naive CD8+ T cells from PBMCs. Source of these receptors: a young man in good health. Some clones in this sample may be carry-over from other donors' samples.

The gene calls are TRBV27 and TRBJ1-5, with 7 bases fitting TRBD1. Germline V gene data show CDR1 as MNHEY and CDR2 as SMNVEV (reference sequence). V gave up 5 bases and J gave up 7 bases; unmatched junction bases: 11. The CDR3 is 15 residues long. Here the CDR3 reads CASSPIRQGGQPQHF. CDR3 nucleotide sequence: TGTGCCAGCAGTCCCATCAGACAGGGTGGGCAGCCCCAGCATTTT.

DNA of the CDR3: TGCAGCGTTGTGTCTGAGACAGGGGTTAAGTTCTTC. It specifies CSVVSETGVKFF. The chain recombines TRBV29-1 with TRBJ2-1; TRBD1 aligns across 8 bases. The CDR3 is 12 residues long. V was pared by 4 bases and J by 14 bases, with 10 bases of the junction left unmatched. Germline CDR1 and CDR2: SQVTM and ANQGSEA.

In the case of this clone: Other DNA sequences from this sample encode an identical CDR3 as well. The chain links TRBV28 to TRBJ2-1; 7 positions match TRBD2. This CDR3 region has 14 residues. Unmatched junction bases numbered 6, after V lost 6 bases and J lost 4 bases. The germline V gene encodes CDR1 MDHEN and CDR2 SYDVKM. The CDR3 sequence is CASRGLAEYNEQFF. The CDR3 DNA sequence: TGTGCCAGCAGGGGGCTAGCGGAATACAATGAGCAGTTCTTC.

This chain uses TRBV6-6 with TRBJ1-2, with unresolved D. Germline V gives CDR1 MNHNY, CDR2 SVGAGI (reference sequence). This CDR3 is built from 14 residues. V dropped 4 bases and J dropped 5 bases, with 14 bases sitting between them. CDR3 region: CASSSGLIIYGYTF. Here the CDR3 DNA reads TGTGCCAGCAGTTCAGGACTTATCATATATGGCTACACCTTC.

Details on this clone: In the same sample, other DNA sequences code for this CDR3. V gene TRBV27 combines with J gene TRBJ2-1, with D tentatively TRBD2 (5 bases). Germline V CDR1 and CDR2: MNHEY, SMNVEV (reference sequence). Trimming shortened V by 3 bases and J by 0 bases, and 9 bases separated the two germline ends. The CDR3 length is 15 residues. The CDR3 here is CASSFGTSSYNEQFF. CDR3 bases: TGTGCCAGCAGTTTTGGTACTAGCTCCTACAATGAGCAGTTCTTC.

Comments on this clone: The junction departs from germline at one end; a sequencing error may be responsible. The rearrangement links TRBV2 to TRBJ2-7, with 9 nucleotides matching TRBD2. Germline CDR1 SNHLY, CDR2 FYNNEI. This CDR3 has 14 amino acids. Written as DNA, the CDR3 is TGTGCCGGCAGTGAAGGCGGGAGGGCCTACGAGCAGTACTTC. It is translated as CAGSEGGRAYEQYF.

This clone came up once. This sequence joins TRBV5-1 and TRBJ1-5; 7 bases are a match to TRBD1. V shed 4 bases, J shed 6 bases, and the junction held 7 bases outside the gene matches. The length of the CDR3 is 14 residues. The germline V gene encodes CDR1 SGHRS and CDR2 YFSETQ. The CDR3 DNA sequence: TGCGCCAGCAGCCCCGGAACAGGGGTTCAGCCCCAGCATTTT. This sequence encodes CASSPGTGVQPQHF.

The V call is TRBV6-5, the J call TRBJ2-7, with D tentatively TRBD1 (6 bases). V lost 0 bases and J lost 7, with 13 bases in between. The germline gives CDR1 MNHEY, CDR2 SVGAGI. The CDR3 is 14 residues long. The CDR3 here is CASSYSPGAWEQYF. CDR3 DNA sequence: TGTGCCAGCAGTTACTCGCCAGGGGCGTGGGAGCAGTACTTC.

The chain has TRBV7-9 and TRBJ1-1, with D possibly being TRBD1 (5 bases). The CDR3 is made up of 12 amino acids. Germline lookup yields CDR1 SEHNR and CDR2 FQNEAQ (reference sequence). Trimming removed 4 bases from V and 8 bases from J, with 11 bases in between. The CDR3 DNA follows: TGTGCCAGCAGCTCGGGGCGGCCCGAAGCTTTCTTT. Translated: CASSSGRPEAFF. Based on the CDR3 plus reference TRBV7-9 and TRBJ1-1, the full variable domain is DTGVSQNPRHKITKRGQNVTFRCDPISEHNRLYWYRQTLGQGPEFLTYFQNEAQLEKSRLLSDRFSAERPKGSFSTLEIQRTEQGDSAMYLCASSSGRPEAFFGQGTRLTVV.

Only one count was recorded for this clone. The V call is TRBV7-9, the J call TRBJ2-7; 8 nucleotides align to TRBD1. V lost 0 bases to trimming and J lost 5 bases; unmatched junction nucleotides: 9. Germline-derived CDR1 and CDR2 are SEHNR and FQNEAQ (reference sequence). The CDR3 has 16 amino acids. CDR3: CASSLATRTGSHEQYF. The DNA for the CDR3 is TGTGCCAGCAGCTTAGCGACCCGGACAGGGAGCCACGAGCAGTACTTC.

The genes are TRBV28 and TRBJ2-1; TRBD2 agrees at 7 bases. The junction had 5 bases not matched to a gene; V was cut back by 5 bases and J by 7 bases. This CDR3 has 13 amino acids. CDR1 and CDR2 (germline): MDHEN, SYDVKM. In DNA form, the CDR3 reads TGTGCCAGCAGTCTAATGGGGGGGAATGAGCAGTTCTTC. Protein product: CASSLMGGNEQFF. The entire variable domain, with the rest obtained from reference TRBV28 and TRBJ2-1, is as follows: DVKVTQSSRYLVKRTGEKVFLECVQDMDHENMFWYRQDPGLGLRLIYFSYDVKMKEKGDIPEGYSVSREKKERFSLILESASTNQTSMYLCASSLMGGNEQFFGPGTRLTVL.

The rearrangement joins TRBV4-3 to TRBJ2-5; a weak D match, TRBD1 (7 bases). The CDR3 has 15 amino acids. Germline V lookup: CDR1 LGHNA, CDR2 YSLEER. The V end was cut by 4 bases, the J end by 2 bases, with 14 bases between. The CDR3: CASSPRQGGQETQYF. The CDR3 bases are TGCGCCAGCAGCCCGCGACAGGGAGGACAAGAGACCCAGTACTTC.

This clone was seen just once. This chain connects TRBV28 to TRBJ1-5; weak D call: TRBD1 (6 bases). V gave up 7 bases and J gave up 6 bases, with 22 bases separating them. The CDR3 extends over 16 amino acids. Germline V gene data show CDR1 as MDHEN and CDR2 as SYDVKM. The CDR3 DNA is TGTGCCAGCACCTTTGATCGGGGGCGCCCCGGTCAGCCCCAGCATTTT. Translation gives CASTFDRGRPGQPQHF.

This chain joins TRBV11-2 and TRBJ2-7; D is unclear. CDR3 length: 13 amino acids. V was shortened by 4 bases and J by 4 bases, with 11 bases between the two germline ends. Germline values: CDR1 SGHAT, CDR2 FQNNGV. The chain's CDR3 is CASSSTPPYEQYF. The CDR3 DNA reads TGTGCCAGCAGCTCCACCCCTCCTTACGAGCAGTACTTC. Combining the CDR3 with reference TRBV11-2 and TRBJ2-7 gives the whole variable domain EAGVAQSPRYKIIEKRQSVAFWCNPISGHATLYWYQQILGQGPKLLIQFQNNGVVDDSQLPKDRFSAERLKGVDSTLKIQPAKLEDSAVYLCASSSTPPYEQYFGPGTRLTVT.

The V call is TRBV11-2, the J call TRBJ2-3; 12 bases fit TRBD2. CDR1 is SGHAT, CDR2 FQNNGV, per germline. The length of the CDR3 is 17 residues. Trimming cost V 4 bases and J 2 bases; bases outside gene matches: 7. CDR3 protein: CASSWGGLAGSTDTQYF. DNA of the CDR3: TGTGCCAGCAGCTGGGGAGGACTAGCGGGATCCACAGATACGCAGTATTTT.

This clone came up once. The gene calls are TRBV19 and TRBJ2-1; the match to TRBD1 covers 7 bases. The length of the CDR3 is 12 residues. The junction had 2 bases not matched to a gene; V was cut back by 5 bases and J by 7 bases. CDR1 is LNHDA and CDR2 is SQIVND in the germline V gene (reference sequence). The DNA of the CDR3 is TGTGCCAGTAGTTACAGGGGAAATGAGCAGTTCTTC. Amino acids: CASSYRGNEQFF.